This T cell receptor (beta chain) was recorded in a study of Graves' ophthalmopathy and Graves' hyperthyroidism. RNA transcripts yielded amplified TCR beta CDR3 regions. An initial RT-PCR round employing HTBI primers preceded a second-round multiplex PCR. TCRdb used MiXCR to reprocess the multiplex PCR reads, holding one entry per CDR3 protein. The sample lists some 520,000 distinct CDR3 sequences; roughly an eighth were seen once. This TCR derives from a woman aged 30 to 39 with Graves' ophthalmopathy. The sample comprised blood.

The DNA of the CDR3 is TGTGCCAGCAGCGATGTAGTCTATAATTCACCCCTCCACTTT. This gives the protein CASSDVVYNSPLHF. J is TRBJ1-6 and V is TRBV7-2, with D uncertain. Germline assignment: CDR1 SGHTA and CDR2 FQGNSA. Trimming removed 5 bases from V and 3 bases from J, with 8 bases in between. CDR3 length: 14 amino acids.